This T cell receptor beta chain originates from a study of blood T cell repertoires in COVID-19. Profiled with immunoSEQ multiplex PCR; TCRdb holds only in-frame clones, not every one. The profile covers under 200,000 clones, with roughly 90% appearing a single time and 7% taken by the ten largest. The CDR3 has 15 residues. Deletions cut 4 bases from V and 4 bases from J, with 15 bases between. Germline V lookup: CDR1 SGHKS, CDR2 YYEKEE (reference sequence). This receptor was obtained from a woman aged 45-59 years who had recovered from COVID-19. J is TRBJ1-5 and V is TRBV5-5; no clear D gene. Sequencing input: PBMCs or T cells enriched from blood (not recorded which). In nucleotides, the CDR3 is TGTGCCAGCAGCCCAAAAGTGGCGGAAAATCAGCCCCAGCATTTT. The encoded protein is CASSPKVAENQPQHF.